Each of the 17 T cell receptor beta chains below was sequenced from the same sample in a study of identical twins. TCRdb fed the 5' RACE reads into MiXCR, producing one record per CDR3 protein. The sample contains 1.5 million to 2 million distinct CDR3 sequences, about 31% of which appear only once. The source material was cord blood. The source is a newborn girl in good health.

V gene TRBV7-2 combines with J gene TRBJ1-1; D call uncertain. Germline assignment: CDR1 SGHTA and CDR2 FQGNSA. V lost 4 bases and J 1 base, leaving 13 bases between the germline ends. This CDR3 is 15 amino acids long. The CDR3 spells CASSSQSAANTEAFF. CDR3 DNA: TGTGCCAGCAGCTCCCAGTCGGCCGCGAACACTGAAGCTTTCTTT.

The J gene is TRBJ2-3, the V gene TRBV11-3, with 9 bases matching TRBD2. V lost 5 bases and J lost 6; bases outside the gene matches: 6. Per the germline V gene, CDR1 is SGHNT and CDR2 is YENEEA. This CDR3 contains 14 residues. CDR3 coding DNA: TGTGCCAGCAGCCGTAGCGGGAGTCTGGATACGCAGTATTTT. It specifies CASSRSGSLDTQYF.

V is TRBV5-1 and J is TRBJ2-7; possibly TRBD2 for D (6 bases). Germline V gene sequence: CDR1 SGHRS, CDR2 YFSETQ. V lost 1 base to trimming and J lost 5 bases, with 16 bases between them. This CDR3 has 15 amino acids. The CDR3 protein is CASSLTSREPHEQYF. CDR3 coding DNA: TGCGCCAGCAGCTTGACTAGTCGGGAGCCCCACGAGCAGTACTTC.

The chain is built from TRBV6-7 and TRBJ1-1, with unresolved D. TRBV6-7 is given ORF status, its function remaining uncertain. V gave up 0 bases and J gave up 9 bases, with 14 bases separating them. CDR3 length: 14 residues. The CDR3 nucleotides are TGTGCCAGCAGTTACTCGTATCCAGCGGCAAAAGCTTTCTTT. The encoded protein is CASSYSYPAAKAFF.

The CDR3 sequence: CASSFKRGQPQHF. The DNA for the CDR3 is TGTGCCAGCAGTTTTAAGAGGGGACAGCCCCAGCATTTT. The chain combines TRBV12-3 or TRBV12-4 with TRBJ1-5, with D possibly matching TRBD1 (5 bases). The CDR3 runs 13 residues. Trimming pared 3 bases from V and 7 bases from J, leaving 10 bases between.

This clonotype was seen a single time. The rearrangement links TRBV20-1 to TRBJ2-3, with TRBD2 identical over 8 bases. The germline gives CDR1 DFQATT, CDR2 SNEGSKA (reference sequence). V lost 2 bases, J lost 9 bases, and 13 bases stayed unmatched. CDR3 length: 15 residues. The DNA of the CDR3 is TGCAGTGCTAGACTATTGGGGCTACTAGCGGAGACGCAGTATTTT. It specifies CSARLLGLLAETQYF.

As concerns this clonotype: The junction shows a germline mismatch at one end, possibly a read error. This chain connects TRBV5-1 to TRBJ2-1; 11 bases match TRBD2. Germline CDR1 SGHRS, CDR2 YFSETQ. CDR3 size: 15 residues. CDR3 DNA: TGCGCCAGCAGCTTGGGACTAGCGGGGCACAATGAGAAGTTCTTC. It is translated as CASSLGLAGHNEKFF.

This clonotype was counted only a few times. The CDR3 DNA reads as TGTGCCAGCAGTAAGGGGACTAGCCCTTACAATGAGCAGTTCTTC. Protein product: CASSKGTSPYNEQFF. This chain uses TRBV6-5 with TRBJ2-1; 9 positions match TRBD2. The CDR3 length is 15 residues. In germline, CDR1 is MNHEY, CDR2 SVGAGI. Trimming took 5 bases from V and 4 from J; bases not matched to a gene: 6.

The CDR3 region has the DNA TGTGCCAGCAGTTACGGGCGAATAGGAGCGGGATATTTGGAGACCCAGTACTTC. This gives the protein CASSYGRIGAGYLETQYF. The chain recombines TRBV6-5 with TRBJ2-5; TRBD2 matches 7 bases. CDR3 size: 18 residues. With 2 bases clipped from V and 5 bases from J, the junction kept 17 bases outside the gene matches. The germline V gene encodes CDR1 MNHEY and CDR2 SVGAGI.

A few counts support this clonotype. The chain uses TRBV25-1 and TRBJ1-5; D unclear. Germline V gene sequence: CDR1 MGHDK, CDR2 SYGVNS. The CDR3 length is 14 residues. V was pared by 1 base and J by 3 bases, with 7 bases between. The CDR3 here is CASSEFTVNQPQHF. DNA for the CDR3: TGTGCCAGCAGTGAATTCACAGTCAATCAGCCCCAGCATTTT.

V is TRBV6-6 and J is TRBJ1-2; 9 nucleotides align to TRBD1. Germline CDR1 and CDR2: MNHNY and SVGAGI (reference sequence). V shed 7 bases, J shed 2 bases, and the junction held 5 bases outside the gene matches. The CDR3 extends over 14 amino acids. The CDR3: CASTYGTGNYGYTF. In DNA, the CDR3 is TGTGCCAGCACCTACGGGACAGGGAACTATGGCTACACCTTC.

The genes are TRBV28 and TRBJ1-2, with D perhaps matching TRBD1 (6 bases). This CDR3 region has 16 residues. Trimming stripped 4 bases from V and 0 bases from J, with 15 bases between. Per germline, CDR1 MDHEN and CDR2 SYDVKM. In DNA, the CDR3 is TGTGCCAGCAGTTCAGGGGCAGTACTTCCTAACTATGGCTACACCTTC. Translation gives CASSSGAVLPNYGYTF.

As regards this clonotype: A junction boundary mismatches the germline segment, possibly from a read error. The chain joins TRBV7-2 to TRBJ1-2; no firm D call. This CDR3 spans 14 amino acids. Germline CDR1 SGHTA, CDR2 FQGNSA. CDR3 sequence: CASSARTLNHGYTF. DNA of the CDR3: TGTGCCAGCAGCGCGAGGACCCTTAACCATGGCTACACCTTC. Supplemented by reference TRBV7-2 and TRBJ1-2, the full variable domain reads GAGVSQSPSNKVTEKGKDVELRCDPISGHTALYWYRQSLGQGLEFLIYFQGNSAPDKSGLPSDRFSAERTGGSVSTLTIQRTQQEDSAVYLCASSARTLNHGYTFGSGTRLTVV.

Only a few counts were recorded for this clonotype. The chain couples TRBV10-3 to TRBJ2-2, with D possibly matching TRBD2 (5 bases). The CDR3 length is 15 residues. The germline CDR1 and CDR2 sequences are ENHRY and SYGVKD. V lost 10 bases and J 3 bases, leaving 18 bases between the germline ends. The CDR3 bases are TGTGCCACGGGAAAACCGTCCCCTTACACCGGGGAGCTGTTTTTT. It translates to CATGKPSPYTGELFF.

This clonotype was seen a handful of times. The V and J genes are TRBV4-2 and TRBJ2-7; 9 bases match TRBD1. The ends lost 1 base at V and 0 bases at J; junction bases unmatched: 1. Germline V gene sequence: CDR1 LGHNA, CDR2 YNFKEQ. The CDR3 length is 15 residues. CDR3 sequence (DNA): TGTGCCAGCAGCCAAGGACAGGGGGACTCCTACGAGCAGTACTTC. The encoded protein is CASSQGQGDSYEQYF.

This chain's CDR3 is CASSLTGTVGEQYF. CDR3 DNA: TGCGCCAGCAGCTTAACAGGGACGGTTGGCGAGCAGTACTTC. The chain joins TRBV5-1 to TRBJ2-7, with D possibly matching TRBD1 (6 bases). V dropped 2 bases and J dropped 6 bases, with 15 bases sitting between them. Germline V gene data show CDR1 as SGHRS and CDR2 as YFSETQ. This CDR3 has 14 residues.

The chain employs TRBV4-1 and TRBJ1-1; D may be TRBD1 (5 bases). The ends were cut back, 4 bases at V and 8 bases at J, with 14 bases in the middle. The CDR3 has 13 amino acids. The germline gives CDR1 MGHRA, CDR2 YSYEKL. CDR3 sequence (DNA): TGCGCCAGCAGCCTTCCGGGACGAAGAGAAGCTTTCTTT. This sequence encodes CASSLPGRREAFF.